A selection of T cell receptor beta chains follows, all from one sample in a study of post-analysis software for immune sequencing data. TCRdb re-called the PCR reads with MiXCR, one entry per CDR3 protein. The table includes a few hundred thousand distinct CDR3 sequences, 30% to 45% detected once. Input material: blood. Source of these receptors: a girl aged 2 to 10 with multiple sclerosis. CDR3s include the opening cysteine and the closing phenylalanine or tryptophan. A D gene is named only where the DNA matches it firmly. Part of the rows lack a size; the others show once, few, many or a class for expanded clones.

D gene	J gene	clone size	V gene	CDR3 DNA	CDR3 protein
.	TRBJ1-4	.	TRBV10-3	TGTGCCATCAGTGAAAGAGGGTTCGGTGAAAAACTGTTTTTT	CAISERGFGEKLFF
.	TRBJ2-7	few	TRBV12-5	TGTGCTAGTGGCATAGGTATCTACAAGCAGTACTTC	CASGIGIYKQYF
.	TRBJ2-5	few	TRBV7-2	TGTGCCAGCAGCTACGGGCACTCCATGAGGGAGACCCAGTACTTC	CASSYGHSMRETQYF
.	TRBJ2-5	few	TRBV3-1	TGTGCCAGCAGCCAAGATGGGGGGCTAGACATGCAGGAGACCCAGTACTTC	CASSQDGGLDMQETQYF
.	TRBJ1-2	.	TRBV2	TGTGCCTACAACAGCGGCTACACCTTC	CAYNSGYTF
.	TRBJ2-7	few	TRBV24-1	TGTGCCACCAGTGACCAATATTCTTACGAGCAGTACTTC	CATSDQYSYEQYF
.	TRBJ1-1	.	TRBV12-3/TRBV12-4	TGTGCCAGCAGTTCCATAGACAGGAGTACTGAAGCTTTCTTT	CASSSIDRSTEAFF
.	TRBJ1-2	few	TRBV7-9	TGTGCCAGCAGCCTCATATTTACGGACGAATATGGCTACACCTTC	CASSLIFTDEYGYTF
.	TRBJ2-3	.	TRBV28	TGTGCCAGCAGACCGCCGGTCAGAATACTGAGCACAGATACGCAGTATTTT	CASRPPVRILSTDTQYF
TRBD1	TRBJ2-1	few	TRBV6-5	TGTGCCAGCAGTCTTGGACAGGGGTATAGAAAGGAGCAGTTCTTC	CASSLGQGYRKEQFF
.	TRBJ2-5	.	TRBV10-3	TGTGCCATCAGCGGAACAGGGGGGGAGCAAGAGACCCAGTACTTC	CAISGTGGEQETQYF
.	TRBJ2-3	.	TRBV11-1	TGTGCCAGCAGCTTAGCGGCCGAGGGAGGTACGCAGTATTTT	CASSLAAEGGTQYF
.	TRBJ1-2	.	TRBV7-2	TGTGCCAGCAGGGGGACAAAAAACTATGGCTACACCTTC	CASRGTKNYGYTF
.	TRBJ2-1	.	TRBV24-1	TGTGCCACCAGTGATTTAGTCAGGGGATCCTACAATGAGCAGTTCTTC	CATSDLVRGSYNEQFF
TRBD1	TRBJ1-5	.	TRBV10-3	TGTGCCATCCGTGGGCAGGGGGCCTATCAGCCCCAGCATTTT	CAIRGQGAYQPQHF
.	TRBJ1-4	.	TRBV28	TGTGCCAGCAGTTTACAGACAGCAACTAATGAAAAACTGTTTTTT	CASSLQTATNEKLFF